Reported below is one T cell receptor beta chain. Its antigen remains unknown. The V gene's germline CDR1 is MNHNS and CDR2 SASEGT. This CDR3 region has 16 residues. The ends were cut back, 0 bases at V and 3 bases at J, with 14 bases in the middle. Making TCR cDNA involved 5'RACE template switching, which added UMIs and a universal primer site. TCRdb ran MiXCR on the 5' RACE reads and lists one entry per CDR3 protein. The table includes 300,000 to 350,000 distinct CDR3 sequences, around 4.5% detected once. The data were obtained in a study of T cells after yellow fever vaccination. Points from the study as a whole: Researchers report a weaker secondary response that nonetheless peaked faster, day 5 versus 15.

The source of this sequence is a man between 18 and 29 years old who received the YFV17D yellow fever vaccine. V and J are TRBV6-1 and TRBJ1-2; D might be TRBD1 (5 bases). The starting material was PBMCs, obtained 15 days after the yellow fever booster vaccination. CDR3 in DNA: TGTGCCAGCAGTGAAGCGGCGGGGGTTCTGGACTATGGCTACACCTTC. Translated, it gives CASSEAAGVLDYGYTF.